These 26 T cell receptor beta chains share one sample of origin, sequenced in a study of T-cell reconstitution after alpha-beta-depleted transplantation in children listed by TCRdb under 2016. Libraries were built with PCR. The reads were generated on an Illumina HiSeq 2500. To normalize quantification of the TCRbeta repertoire, the TCR libraries were built with molecular barcoding that relied on unique molecular identifiers. Using fastp trimming at Q25 and MiXCR clonotype assembly, TCRdb reanalyzed the public sequencing data and kept in-frame beta chains. Each CDR3 protein appears once, grouped with its most common genes and DNA. This sample comprises about 400,000 distinct CDR3 sequences, around 20% of them detected only once. The leading ten clones occupy 3.8% of the sample. This specimen consisted of PBMCs from the stem cell graft donor, obtained from the stem cell graft. Receptors originate from a human donor who donated a stem cell graft to a child with acute myeloid leukemia.

The chain employs TRBV5-5 and TRBJ2-3, with a possible D match to TRBD2 (6 bases). The V end was cut by 0 bases, the J end by 4 bases, with 12 bases between. Germline loops: CDR1 SGHKS, CDR2 YYEKEE (reference sequence). The CDR3 is made up of 15 amino acids. The CDR3, as DNA: TGTGCCAGCAGCTTGGAGGCGCGGGAAGCAGATACGCAGTATTTT. Its protein is CASSLEAREADTQYF.

The chain is built from TRBV24-1 and TRBJ2-5; D might be TRBD2 (5 bases). Trimming took off 4 bases at V and 0 bases at J, with 11 bases between the two ends. Germline V lookup: CDR1 KGHDR, CDR2 SFDVKD. This CDR3 has 15 amino acids. The CDR3 bases are TGTGCCACCAGTGACCCCCCTAGCAACCAAGAGACCCAGTACTTC. Translation: CATSDPPSNQETQYF.

The V gene is TRBV12-3 or TRBV12-4, the J gene TRBJ2-5; TRBD2 matches at 8 bases. The CDR3 has 13 amino acids. J gave up 4 bases and V 4 bases, and 2 bases lay outside the gene matches. CDR3 sequence reads: CASSSLAVETQYF. The CDR3 coding sequence is TGTGCCAGCAGTTCACTAGCGGTAGAGACCCAGTACTTC.

This clonotype was picked up many times. The chain combines TRBV12-3 or TRBV12-4 with TRBJ2-1; 7 bases align to TRBD2. With 5 bases clipped from V and 10 bases from J, the junction kept 8 bases outside the gene matches. This CDR3 region has 13 residues. CDR3: CASSGGGSGEQFF. The CDR3 DNA is TGTGCCAGCAGTGGGGGAGGGAGTGGCGAGCAGTTCTTC.

V is TRBV5-5 and J is TRBJ2-5; D is perhaps TRBD1 or TRBD2 (5 bases each). Per the germline V gene, CDR1 is SGHKS and CDR2 is YYEKEE (reference sequence). This CDR3 has 16 residues. V lost 3 bases and J 5 bases, leaving 20 bases between the germline ends. The CDR3 sequence: CASSSPGLTPRETQYF. The CDR3 DNA reads as TGTGCCAGCAGCTCACCGGGGCTAACCCCCCGGGAGACCCAGTACTTC.

This chain joins TRBV12-3 or TRBV12-4 and TRBJ2-7; TRBD1 matches 7 bases. Unmatched junction bases numbered 17, after V lost 4 bases and J lost 2 bases. The CDR3 consists of 18 residues. Here the CDR3 reads CASSSPLGQFSWPYEQYF. CDR3 DNA: TGTGCCAGCAGTTCCCCCCTGGGACAGTTTAGTTGGCCCTACGAGCAGTACTTC.

A few counts support this clonotype. This chain connects TRBV12-3 or TRBV12-4 to TRBJ2-2; D call uncertain. The CDR3 has 11 amino acids. V dropped 7 bases and J dropped 7 bases, with 7 bases sitting between them. CDR3 sequence (DNA): TGTGCCAGCATAATAGACGGGGAGCTGTTTTTT. Residues: CASIIDGELFF.

This sequence joins TRBV27 and TRBJ2-7; no definite D call. Deletions cut 2 bases from V and 1 base from J, with 6 bases between. The CDR3 totals 13 residues. Germline CDR1 MNHEY, CDR2 SMNVEV (reference sequence). The CDR3 is CASSLTQSYEQYF. The CDR3 DNA sequence: TGTGCCAGCAGTTTAACCCAGTCCTACGAGCAGTACTTC.

CDR3 sequence (DNA): TGTGCCAGCAGCAAACAGGGGGCCAAAAACATTCAGTACTTC. This codes for CASSKQGAKNIQYF. The rearrangement links TRBV6-2 or TRBV6-3 to TRBJ2-4; 7 bases align to TRBD1. The CDR3 spans 14 residues. Germline V gene data show CDR1 as MNHEY and CDR2 as SVGEGT. The trim removed 6 bases at V and 1 base at J, leaving 3 bases unmatched.

This clonotype came up many times. V usage is TRBV9 and J usage is TRBJ2-7, with D uncertain. Trimming removed 0 bases at V and 7 bases at J, with 8 bases between. The CDR3 extends over 12 amino acids. Germline CDR1 reads SGDLS; CDR2 reads YYNGEE. The CDR3 reads CASSVVGKEQYF. The CDR3 coding sequence is TGTGCCAGCAGCGTAGTGGGAAAAGAGCAGTACTTC.

This rearrangement joins TRBV6-1 to TRBJ2-5; tentative D call: TRBD2 (6 bases). Per the germline V gene, CDR1 is MNHNS and CDR2 is SASEGT. The CDR3 has 16 residues. The germline V and J ends were trimmed by 5 bases and 4 bases, with 20 bases remaining between them. DNA for the CDR3: TGTGCCAGCAGTATCCGGGAGTCGGTTTTGGGAGAGACCCAGTACTTC. Amino acids: CASSIRESVLGETQYF.

The CDR3 protein is CASSFTPRDEQFF. CDR3 sequence (DNA): TGTGCCAGCAGCTTTACACCTAGGGATGAGCAGTTCTTC. The rearrangement joins TRBV5-6 to TRBJ2-1, with D uncertain. V lost 2 bases to trimming and J lost 8 bases, with 11 bases between them. The CDR3 is made up of 13 amino acids. Germline assignment: CDR1 SGHDT and CDR2 YYEEEE.

This clonotype was detected once. The rearrangement uses TRBV28 and TRBJ2-3; possibly TRBD1 for D (6 bases). V was cut by 7 bases and J by 2 bases, with 13 bases left in between. This CDR3 contains 14 residues. Germline lookup yields CDR1 MDHEN and CDR2 SYDVKM. CDR3 sequence (DNA): TGTGCCAGCACCCCGGACAGCCCCACAGATACGCAGTATTTT. This translates into CASTPDSPTDTQYF.

This chain connects TRBV6-5 to TRBJ2-3; no clear D. The ends were cut back, 6 bases at V and 5 bases at J, with 6 bases in the middle. This CDR3 is built from 11 residues. Germline assignment: CDR1 MNHEY and CDR2 SVGAGI. CDR3 loop: CASRIGDTQYF. The CDR3 DNA follows: TGTGCCAGCAGAATTGGAGATACGCAGTATTTT.

CDR3 sequence (DNA): TGTGCCAGCAGTCCCCCCTATAGATACACCGGGGAGCTGTTTTTT. Translating it yields CASSPPYRYTGELFF. The chain has TRBV12-3 or TRBV12-4 and TRBJ2-2; unclear D gene. The CDR3 runs to 15 residues. Trimming removed 5 bases at V and 3 bases at J, with 13 bases between.

As concerns this clonotype: The CDR3 does not end in the conserved phenylalanine or tryptophan, so this is likely a read error. The rearrangement joins TRBV10-2 to TRBJ2-6, with unresolved D. Per germline, CDR1 WSHSY and CDR2 SAAADI. This CDR3 comprises 13 residues. This chain's CDR3 is CASSGDGPNVLTI. Here the CDR3 DNA reads TGCGCCAGCAGTGGGGATGGGCCCAACGTCCTGACTATC.

The V call is TRBV5-5, the J call TRBJ2-7, with 9 bases matching TRBD2. This CDR3 comprises 17 residues. Looked up from germline, CDR1 is SGHKS and CDR2 is YYEKEE (reference sequence). After removal of 0 bases from V and 0 bases from J, the junction contained 7 bases not matched to a gene. In DNA form, the CDR3 reads TGTGCCAGCAGCTTGGTGCGACTAGCGGTTCCCTCCTACGAGCAGTACTTC. It yields the protein CASSLVRLAVPSYEQYF.

Comment on this clonotype: Being one base from a much bigger clone, this may be a read error. V is TRBV6-5 and J is TRBJ2-6; unclear D gene. The CDR3 runs to 15 residues. With 4 bases removed from V and 2 bases from J, the gap between germline ends came to 9 bases. In germline, CDR1 is MNHEY, CDR2 SVGAGI. CDR3 protein: CASSCESAGANVLTF. The CDR3 DNA is TGTGCCAGCAGTTGCGAGTCGGCTGGGGCCAACGTCCTGACTTTC.

The genes are TRBV29-1 and TRBJ1-4; no firm D call. Germline V gene sequence: CDR1 SQVTM, CDR2 ANQGSEA. The ends were cut back, 1 base at V and 2 bases at J, with 23 bases in the middle. CDR3 size: 19 residues. The CDR3 reads CSVEVGLVRGLETNEKLFF. CDR3 coding DNA: TGCAGCGTTGAAGTTGGGTTAGTTCGAGGTCTCGAGACTAATGAAAAACTGTTTTTT. The complete variable domain, with remaining parts taken from reference TRBV29-1 and TRBJ1-4, reads SAVISQKPSRDICQRGTSLTIQCQVDSQVTMMFWYRQQPGQSLTLIATANQGSEATYESGFVIDKFPISRPNLTFSTLTVSNMSPEDSSIYLCSVEVGLVRGLETNEKLFFGSGTQLSVL.

This clonotype was counted only a few times. In DNA, the CDR3 is TGCAGTGCTAAGGACAGAAAGTTGAGTAATGAAAAACTGTTTTTT. Its protein is CSAKDRKLSNEKLFF. This chain joins TRBV20-1 and TRBJ1-4, with a weak D call TRBD1 (6 bases). Germline V gene data show CDR1 as DFQATT and CDR2 as SNEGSKA (reference sequence). Trimming shortened V by 4 bases and J by 4 bases, and 16 bases separated the two germline ends. This CDR3 region has 15 residues.

In this sample, this clonotype turned up many times. The chain links TRBV9 to TRBJ2-7; 13 nucleotides align to TRBD2. V dropped 3 bases and J dropped 4; count of bases not matched to a gene: 7. This CDR3 has 16 amino acids. Germline CDR1 is SGDLS and CDR2 is YYNGEE. CDR3 in amino acids: CASSERLAGGPYEQYF. As DNA, the CDR3 is TGTGCCAGCAGCGAACGACTAGCGGGAGGACCTTACGAGCAGTACTTC.

V usage is TRBV27 and J usage is TRBJ2-1; D is unresolved. CDR3 length: 14 amino acids. Per the germline V gene, CDR1 is MNHEY and CDR2 is SMNVEV (reference sequence). V shed 8 bases and J shed 0 bases, with 11 bases lying between them. CDR3 coding DNA: TGTGCCAGCGCGGACGCAAGCTCCTACAATGAGCAGTTCTTC. Amino acids: CASADASSYNEQFF.

This clonotype was recorded a few times. The V call is TRBV10-3, the J call TRBJ2-5; D possibly corresponds to TRBD1 (6 bases). Per the germline V gene, CDR1 is ENHRY and CDR2 is SYGVKD. This CDR3 contains 13 residues. V lost 11 bases and J lost 0, with 13 bases in between. For the CDR3, the DNA is TGTGCCTCAACCCCAGGGGACCAAGAGACCCAGTACTTC. It specifies CASTPGDQETQYF.

The J gene is TRBJ2-7, the V gene TRBV7-6, with TRBD2 matching over 8 bases. This CDR3 contains 14 residues. Germline-derived CDR1 and CDR2 are SGHVS and FNYEAQ. J was trimmed by 4 bases and V by 4 bases; bases with no gene match: 6. CDR3: CASSYPGTSYEQYF. The DNA of the CDR3 is TGTGCCAGCAGCTACCCCGGGACTAGTTACGAGCAGTACTTC.

This chain links TRBV10-3 with TRBJ1-4; 8 nucleotides line up with TRBD1. Germline lookup yields CDR1 ENHRY and CDR2 SYGVKD. The CDR3 consists of 19 residues. V dropped 3 bases and J dropped 5; count of bases not matched to a gene: 17. CDR3 coding DNA: TGTGCCATCAGTGAAGGGAGTCCGGGGGACAGGCAAAAAAATGAAAAACTGTTTTTT. Translated: CAISEGSPGDRQKNEKLFF.

This clonotype was counted many times. The chain carries TRBV27 and TRBJ2-5; TRBD1 might be the D (6 bases). V was cut by 6 bases and J by 2 bases, with 10 bases left in between. The CDR3 has 13 amino acids. The germline V gene has CDR1 MNHEY and CDR2 SMNVEV (reference sequence). This CDR3 is CASRTGLQETQYF. The CDR3 bases are TGTGCCAGCAGGACAGGTCTACAAGAGACCCAGTACTTC.